This T cell receptor (beta chain) comes out of a study of OX40 agonist ivuxolimab in advanced cancers. For the study at large: In this cohort, patients received ivuxolimab, an agonistic anti-OX40 (CD134) antibody.

Sequencing used immunoSEQ multiplex PCR; TCRdb keeps in-frame clones, though not all of them. This sample has about 71,000 clones; approximately 80% occur once, and the top ten carry around 0.44%. Peripheral blood came from all dose cohorts at three timepoints. About this clone: Antigen specificity is unknown.

Findings and caveats of the study: At doses 0.1 to 3.0 mg/kg, CD4+ and CD8+ clones expanded.

The material sequenced was CD4+ or CD8+ T cells sorted from blood, taken in a trial of the OX40 agonist ivuxolimab. The TCR sequence derives from an adult with an advanced solid tumor such as melanoma, head and neck, liver or kidney cancer.

In DNA form, the CDR3 reads TGTGCCAGCAGTGAAGCGCTTCAGGGCGGGTATGGCTACACCTTC. This translates into CASSEALQGGYGYTF. This rearrangement joins TRBV6-1 to TRBJ1-2, with a possible D match to TRBD1 (5 bases). CDR1 is MNHNS and CDR2 is SASEGT in the germline V gene. V was clipped by 0 bases and J by 5 bases, with 13 bases between them. This CDR3 has 15 amino acids.